The source of this T cell receptor beta chain is a study of CD8+ T cells in alopecia areata. Regarding the study as a whole: Greater clonality was observed in lesional scalp samples, especially alopecia totalis/universalis, versus normal scalp.

The sorting of PBMCs gave CD4+ and CD8+ T cells. For this clone: What it recognizes is unknown.

RNA was isolated and reverse transcribed to cDNA, the sequencing template. Some clones are missing from TCRdb's copy, which holds only in-frame ones; the method was immunoSEQ multiplex PCR. The data contain approximately 130,000 clones, about 50% of them singletons. The CDR3 contains 14 residues. V was clipped by 7 bases and J by 5 bases, with 20 bases between them. The V gene's germline CDR1 is SQVTM and CDR2 ANQGSEA. Specimen: NKG2D-low CD8+ T cells sorted from blood. This chain links TRBV29-1 with TRBJ2-5; possibly TRBD2 for D (5 bases). The TCR comes from a human donor with alopecia areata. The CDR3 protein is CSARLRGRAETQYF. The CDR3 DNA reads TGCAGCGCTAGACTTCGCGGGCGAGCGGAGACCCAGTACTTC.